This T cell receptor (beta chain) came from a study of cytomegalovirus exposure and HLA in healthy donors. Whole-study results and caveats: A few chains tied to CMV proved CMV antigen-specific in vitro.

CDR1 MNHEY and CDR2 SMNVEV come from the germline V gene (reference sequence). The CDR3 is 13 amino acids. With V trimmed by 4 bases and J by 13 bases, 8 bases remained unmatched. In this sample, this clone turned up a few times. Its target is not known. This table comes from immunoSEQ multiplex PCR, and its TCRdb copy is limited to in-frame clones, with some not included. Here the sample spans 160,000 or so clones, almost 85% being singletons. This receptor was taken from a man aged 25-40 years in good health and CMV-seropositive. Input material: PBMCs. The chain joins TRBV27 to TRBJ2-2; 8 bases line up with TRBD2. This CDR3 is CASSSRLARRLFF. The CDR3 DNA sequence: TGTGCCAGCAGTTCCCGACTAGCGCGGCGGCTGTTTTTT.